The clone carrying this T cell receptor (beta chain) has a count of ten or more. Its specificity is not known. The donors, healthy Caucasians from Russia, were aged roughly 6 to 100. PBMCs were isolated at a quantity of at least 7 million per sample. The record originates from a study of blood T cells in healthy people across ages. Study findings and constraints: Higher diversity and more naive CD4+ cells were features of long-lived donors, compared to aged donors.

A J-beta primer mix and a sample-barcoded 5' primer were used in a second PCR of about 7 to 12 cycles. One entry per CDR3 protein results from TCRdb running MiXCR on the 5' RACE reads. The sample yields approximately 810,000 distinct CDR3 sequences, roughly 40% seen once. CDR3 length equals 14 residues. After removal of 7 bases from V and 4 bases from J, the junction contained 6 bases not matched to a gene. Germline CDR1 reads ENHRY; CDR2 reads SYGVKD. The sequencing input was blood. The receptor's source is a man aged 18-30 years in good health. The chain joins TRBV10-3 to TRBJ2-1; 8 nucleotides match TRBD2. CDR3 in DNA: TGTGCCATCAAGCTAGCGGGCGTATACAATGAGCAGTTCTTC. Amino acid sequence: CAIKLAGVYNEQFF.